This passage covers 27 T cell receptor beta chains from one sample sequenced in a study of blood T cell repertoires in COVID-19. Sequencing used immunoSEQ multiplex PCR; TCRdb keeps in-frame clones, though not all of them. The top ten hold almost 4% of the sample, which has some 290,000 clones, 90% seen once. Sequenced input: PBMCs or T cells enriched from blood (not recorded which). The receptors stem from a woman aged 30 to 39 who had been exposed to COVID-19.

V gene TRBV24-1 combines with J gene TRBJ2-1, with TRBD1 matching over 7 bases. Germline loops: CDR1 KGHDR, CDR2 SFDVKD. The length of the CDR3 is 16 residues. Losses at the gene ends were 4 bases for V and 7 bases for J; bases not matched to a gene: 12. The CDR3 region is CATSEGAWETGNEQFF. In nucleotides, the CDR3 is TGTGCCACCAGTGAAGGGGCCTGGGAGACAGGGAATGAGCAGTTCTTC.

V gene TRBV4-1 combines with J gene TRBJ2-1; 7 bases agree with TRBD2. This CDR3 contains 17 residues. Germline V CDR1 and CDR2: MGHRA, YSYEKL. The J segment lost 1 base and the V segment lost 1 base, leaving 7 bases of the junction unmatched. The CDR3 coding sequence is TGCGCCAGCAGCCAAGGAATAATTAGCGGGTCCTACAATGAGCAGTTCTTC. This gives the protein CASSQGIISGSYNEQFF.

V is TRBV25-1 and J is TRBJ2-1; 9 bases align to TRBD1. Looked up from germline, CDR1 is MGHDK and CDR2 is SYGVNS. The CDR3 length is 17 residues. With V trimmed by 6 bases and J by 7 bases, 16 bases remained unmatched. As DNA, the CDR3 is TGTGCCAGCAGGCACGTGGTGGACAGGGGACAGAGGAATGAGCAGTTCTTC. It codes for CASRHVVDRGQRNEQFF.

This clone was seen only once. The gene calls are TRBV5-1 and TRBJ1-4; D is perhaps TRBD1 (6 bases). The CDR3 loop spans 16 amino acids. The V and J ends lost 1 base and 5 bases respectively, with 15 bases between them. Germline V gene data show CDR1 as SGHRS and CDR2 as YFSETQ. In DNA, the CDR3 is TGCGCCAGCAGCTTGATGTCGGTGGGGGCCAATGAAAAACTGTTTTTT. Its protein product is CASSLMSVGANEKLFF.

The chain has TRBV5-4 and TRBJ1-2; unclear D gene. This CDR3 spans 11 amino acids. Germline V gene data show CDR1 as SGHNT and CDR2 as YYREEE (reference sequence). Trimming pared 9 bases from V and 8 bases from J, leaving 14 bases between. The chain's CDR3 is CATVSAGGYTF. Here the CDR3 DNA reads TGTGCCACGGTGTCAGCGGGGGGCTACACCTTC. The full variable domain, in which reference TRBV5-4 and TRBJ1-2 provide the parts outside the CDR3, is ETGVTQSPTHLIKTRGQQVTLRCSSQSGHNTVSWYQQALGQGPQFIFQYYREEENGRGNFPPRFSGLQFPNYSSELNVNALELDDSALYLCATVSAGGYTFGSGTRLTVV.

The gene calls are TRBV7-6 and TRBJ2-7; no definite D call. Trimming pared 3 bases from V and 5 bases from J, leaving 11 bases between. CDR3 length: 13 amino acids. Germline loops: CDR1 SGHVS, CDR2 FNYEAQ. The CDR3 loop reads CASSLGPVDEQYF. CDR3 bases: TGTGCCAGCAGCTTGGGCCCGGTCGACGAGCAGTACTTC.

The CDR3 loop is CASKLDRRPYEQYF. Written as DNA, the CDR3 is TGTGCCAGCAAGTTGGACAGGCGACCCTACGAGCAGTACTTC. The chain is built from TRBV21-1 and TRBJ2-7; the D call of TRBD1 is as the table states it, not checked on the DNA. TRBV21-1 is marked as a pseudogene. The CDR3 runs 14 residues.

The J gene is TRBJ1-2, the V gene TRBV5-1; D remains unclear. This CDR3 has 14 amino acids. The V gene lost 4 bases and the J gene lost 6 bases, with 16 bases spanning the gap. CDR1 and CDR2 (germline): SGHRS, YFSETQ. Written as DNA, the CDR3 is TGCGCCAGCAGCCCCCTCCTAGCATCCAATGGCTACACCTTC. It translates to CASSPLLASNGYTF.

J is TRBJ2-2 and V is TRBV5-4, with TRBD1 identical over 7 bases. The CDR3 runs to 16 residues. The junction had 11 bases not matched to a gene; V was cut back by 3 bases and J by 6 bases. Germline V lookup: CDR1 SGHNT, CDR2 YYREEE (reference sequence). The CDR3 is CASSSAMTGYSGELFF. Here the CDR3 DNA reads TGTGCCAGCAGCTCGGCCATGACAGGGTATTCCGGGGAGCTGTTTTTT.

V usage is TRBV7-2 and J usage is TRBJ1-1; 8 nucleotides match TRBD1. The V segment lost 1 base and the J segment 4 bases; nucleotides outside the gene matches: 5. This CDR3 region has 15 residues. Germline V gives CDR1 SGHTA, CDR2 FQGNSA. The CDR3 DNA is TGTGCCAGCAGCTTAGAGACAGGGGCGAGCACTGAAGCTTTCTTT. Protein product: CASSLETGASTEAFF.

The CDR3 DNA is TGCGCCAGCAGCCCACAGGGGGCGAAAAACACCATATATTTT. Translating it yields CASSPQGAKNTIYF. V is TRBV5-1 and J is TRBJ1-3; 9 nucleotides line up with TRBD1. This CDR3 is 14 amino acids long. Per germline, CDR1 SGHRS and CDR2 YFSETQ. V lost 4 bases, J lost 6 bases, and 5 bases stayed unmatched.

The chain combines TRBV9 with TRBJ2-7, with 8 nucleotides matching TRBD1. J gave up 2 bases and V 0 bases, and 4 bases lay outside the gene matches. The CDR3 loop spans 15 amino acids. CDR1 is SGDLS and CDR2 is YYNGEE in the germline V gene. In nucleotides, the CDR3 is TGTGCCAGCAGCGTAGCAGGACAGGGAGCCTACGAGCAGTACTTC. Its translation: CASSVAGQGAYEQYF.

V gene TRBV7-9 combines with J gene TRBJ1-6; a weak D match, TRBD1 (6 bases). The germline gives CDR1 SEHNR, CDR2 FQNEAQ (reference sequence). CDR3 length equals 19 residues. Trimming pared 5 bases from V and 3 bases from J, leaving 23 bases between. The CDR3 region has the DNA TGTGCCAGCAGCCAACACACGGACAGCTTCTCTTACTATAATTCACCCCTCCACTTT. Translation gives CASSQHTDSFSYYNSPLHF.

This chain joins TRBV19 and TRBJ1-4; 7 bases agree with TRBD1. CDR3 length equals 13 residues. CDR1 is LNHDA and CDR2 is SQIVND in the germline V gene (reference sequence). V lost 5 bases, J lost 8 bases, and 5 bases stayed unmatched. This CDR3 is CASSPRDSEKLFF. For the CDR3, the DNA is TGTGCCAGTAGTCCCCGGGACAGCGAAAAACTGTTTTTT.

Written as DNA, the CDR3 is TGCGCCAGCAGCTCCACGACAGGGGGCACCTATGGCTACACCTTC. This sequence encodes CASSSTTGGTYGYTF. This chain connects TRBV5-1 to TRBJ1-2; 10 bases are a match to TRBD1. CDR1 is SGHRS and CDR2 is YFSETQ in the germline V gene. This CDR3 has 15 residues. The V segment lost 3 bases and the J segment 4 bases; nucleotides outside the gene matches: 6.

J is TRBJ1-1 and V is TRBV18, with D maybe TRBD1 (6 bases). This CDR3 is built from 15 residues. Germline-derived CDR1 and CDR2 are KGHSH and LQKENI. The V end lost 5 bases, the J end lost 5 bases, and 18 bases lay between the germline ends. The CDR3, as DNA: TGTGCCAGCTCATCCAGGTTACAGGGCCGAACTGAAGCTTTCTTT. It codes for CASSSRLQGRTEAFF.

CDR3 protein: CASSEGQYSYEQYF. The CDR3 DNA follows: TGTGCCAGCAGCGAGGGACAGTACTCCTACGAGCAGTACTTC. The genes are TRBV7-8 and TRBJ2-7; 7 nucleotides agree with TRBD1. Per the germline V gene, CDR1 is SGHVS and CDR2 is FQNEAQ. The V segment lost 5 bases and the J segment 0 bases; nucleotides outside the gene matches: 4. This CDR3 spans 14 amino acids.

V gene TRBV19 combines with J gene TRBJ1-2, with a possible D match to TRBD1 (5 bases). Trimming cost V 5 bases and J 3 bases, with 10 bases left between them. CDR3 size: 13 residues. The germline V gene encodes CDR1 LNHDA and CDR2 SQIVND (reference sequence). The CDR3 region is CASSLTAYYGYTF. Written as DNA, the CDR3 is TGTGCCAGTAGTTTGACAGCCTACTATGGCTACACCTTC.

The chain links TRBV12-3 or TRBV12-4 to TRBJ1-2, with TRBD1 as a possible D gene (6 bases). The CDR3 extends over 13 amino acids. The ends were cut back, 4 bases at V and 4 bases at J, with 10 bases in the middle. CDR3 protein: CASSSQGGYGYTF. The CDR3 nucleotides read TGTGCCAGCAGTTCACAAGGGGGCTATGGCTACACCTTC.

The chain links TRBV3-1 (or the pseudogene TRBV3-2) to TRBJ1-1; no reliable D call. Germline V CDR1 and CDR2: LGHDT, YNNKEL (reference sequence). V lost 3 bases and J lost 0, with 14 bases in between. The CDR3 length is 16 residues. The CDR3 DNA follows: TGTGCCAGCAGCCAGAGGGCCGCGGGATTGAACACTGAAGCTTTCTTT. As protein: CASSQRAAGLNTEAFF.

DNA for the CDR3: TGTGCCAGCAGCCCTAACCCCTATGGCTACACCTTC. Translation gives CASSPNPYGYTF. The chain has TRBV7-8 and TRBJ1-2; no reliable D call. The V gene's germline CDR1 is SGHVS and CDR2 FQNEAQ. This CDR3 region has 12 residues. Between the trimmed V and J ends, which lost 5 bases and 4 bases, there was a span of 8 bases.

This clone has a handful of counts. The rearrangement joins TRBV6-1 to TRBJ2-7, with 10 positions matching TRBD1. This CDR3 spans 15 amino acids. The V gene end was trimmed by 2 bases and the J gene end by 9 bases; junction bases not matched to a gene: 10. Germline V gene data show CDR1 as MNHNS and CDR2 as SASEGT. CDR3 coding DNA: TGTGCCAGCAGTGAACATGGGGGACAGGGGCTAGGGCAGTACTTC. Translation: CASSEHGGQGLGQYF.

This clone came up once. The genes are TRBV6-2 or TRBV6-3 and TRBJ1-1, with a tentative D call TRBD1 (5 bases). V lost 5 bases and J lost 7, with 17 bases in between. Germline V gene data show CDR1 as MNHEY and CDR2 as SVGEGT. The CDR3 totals 14 residues. CDR3 in DNA: TGTGCCAGCAGTATAACAGGTCGGATGAATGAAGCTTTCTTT. It codes for CASSITGRMNEAFF.

Only one count was recorded for this clone. The gene calls are TRBV6-5 and TRBJ2-7; a weak D match, TRBD1 (6 bases). CDR3 length: 13 residues. Trimming took off 0 bases at V and 7 bases at J, with 10 bases between the two ends. Germline CDR1 and CDR2: MNHEY and SVGAGI. The CDR3 DNA follows: TGTGCCAGCAGTTACTCAGCAGGGGATGAGCAGTACTTC. It specifies CASSYSAGDEQYF.

The chain links TRBV4-1 to TRBJ1-4; D might be TRBD1 (5 bases). Germline loops: CDR1 MGHRA, CDR2 YSYEKL. The ends were cut back, 6 bases at V and 2 bases at J, with 16 bases in the middle. The CDR3 covers 16 residues. CDR3 region: CASSPNSGLTNEKLFF. In DNA form, the CDR3 reads TGCGCCAGCAGTCCAAATTCGGGACTGACTAATGAAAAACTGTTTTTT.

The chain links TRBV7-9 to TRBJ1-2; 7 positions match TRBD1. This CDR3 is built from 16 residues. V was clipped by 3 bases and J by 1 base; unmatched bases: 8. Germline V CDR1 and CDR2: SEHNR, FQNEAQ (reference sequence). CDR3 sequence (DNA): TGTGCCAGCAGCTTCGGACAGGCCACGCGTAACTATGGCTACACCTTC. Protein: CASSFGQATRNYGYTF.

The V and J genes are TRBV27 and TRBJ1-3, with TRBD1 identical over 8 bases. This CDR3 is built from 20 residues. With 7 bases clipped from V and 0 bases from J, the junction kept 20 bases outside the gene matches. Germline CDR1 and CDR2: MNHEY and SMNVEV (reference sequence). The DNA of the CDR3 is TGTGCCAGCACCACCATCTCGGACAGGGTGCCCTCAACCTCTGGAAACACCATATATTTT. Its protein is CASTTISDRVPSTSGNTIYF.